This TCR beta chain stems from a study of cytomegalovirus exposure and HLA in healthy donors. Study-wide findings and caveats: Researchers catalogued 164 TCR beta chains as cytomegalovirus-associated.

The data were produced by immunoSEQ multiplex PCR, yet TCRdb's version contains in-frame clones alone and is incomplete. The sample consists of fewer than 100,000 clones, under 95% of them appearing once. There are 16 residues in the CDR3. From germline, CDR1 is SGDLS and CDR2 YYNGEE. V lost 0 bases to trimming and J lost 5 bases; unmatched junction nucleotides: 6. In the case of this clone: Antigen specificity is unknown.

Donors were drawn from the roughly 110-subject validation cohort, separate from the approximately 640-subject first cohort. This sequence originates from a man between 25 and 39 years old in good health and CMV-seronegative. The gene calls are TRBV9 and TRBJ2-3; 10 positions match TRBD2. The sequenced material came from PBMCs. This CDR3 is CASSVESGGEIDTQYF. As DNA, the CDR3 is TGTGCCAGCAGCGTAGAGAGCGGGGGGGAAATAGATACGCAGTATTTT.